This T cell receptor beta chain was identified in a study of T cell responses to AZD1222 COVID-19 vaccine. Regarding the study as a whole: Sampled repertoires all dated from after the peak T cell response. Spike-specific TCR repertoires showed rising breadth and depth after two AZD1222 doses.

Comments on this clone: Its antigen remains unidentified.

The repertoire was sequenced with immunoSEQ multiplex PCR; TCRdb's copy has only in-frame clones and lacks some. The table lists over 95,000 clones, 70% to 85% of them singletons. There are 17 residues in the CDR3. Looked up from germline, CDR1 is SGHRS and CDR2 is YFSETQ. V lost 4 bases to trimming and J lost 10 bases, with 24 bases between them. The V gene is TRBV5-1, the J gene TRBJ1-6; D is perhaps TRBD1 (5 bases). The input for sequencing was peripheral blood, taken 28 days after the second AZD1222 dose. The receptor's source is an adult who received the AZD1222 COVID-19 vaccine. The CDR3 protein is CASSPFWSAGLNSPLHF. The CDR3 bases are TGCGCCAGCAGCCCGTTCTGGTCGGCAGGGTTAAACTCACCCCTCCACTTT.